This T cell receptor beta chain came from a study of blood T cell repertoires in COVID-19. In the study overall: The origin of the acute and convalescent COVID-19 samples was the United States, Italy and Spain. T cells, B-cell-depleted T cells, or PBMCs provided the cDNA or gDNA that served as material.

The CDR3 runs to 15 residues. After removal of 0 bases from V and 3 bases from J, the junction contained 5 bases not matched to a gene. Germline V gene data show CDR1 as SGDLS and CDR2 as YYNGEE. Under the authors' procedure: Estimation of nucleated cell counts relied on the amplification of reference gene primers. The data were produced by immunoSEQ multiplex PCR, yet TCRdb's version contains in-frame clones alone and is incomplete. V and J calls and clone size come straight from that table; D and trimming were deduced from the DNA. This table holds 210,000 or so clones, around nine tenths found once.

This TCR derives from a woman between 18 and 29 years old who had recovered from COVID-19. The sample taken for sequencing was peripheral blood. The chain is built from TRBV9 and TRBJ1-1; 7 bases are shared with TRBD1. This CDR3 reads CASSVEGTGDTEAFF. The CDR3 DNA is TGTGCCAGCAGCGTAGAGGGTACAGGGGACACTGAAGCTTTCTTT.